This TCR beta chain derives from a study of OX40 agonist ivuxolimab in advanced cancers. Study-level background: Ivuxolimab, which patients received intravenously every 2 weeks, was dosed at 0.01 to 10 mg/kg. The study enrolled dose-escalation patients with hepatocellular carcinoma, melanoma, renal cell or head and neck cancer. Overall study results and limits: Partial responders receiving 0.1-3.0 mg/kg showed among the lowest clonal expansion.

With 2 bases clipped from V and 3 bases from J, the junction kept 9 bases outside the gene matches. The CDR3 has 17 residues. The germline gives CDR1 SEHNR, CDR2 FQNEAQ (reference sequence). Libraries were prepared by immunoSEQ multiplex PCR; TCRdb keeps only in-frame clonotypes and omits some of them. The table includes roughly 11,000 clones, 65% to 85% detected once. Note on this clone: Its target is not known.

The sample here was CD4+ or CD8+ T cells sorted from blood, taken in a trial of the OX40 agonist ivuxolimab. This TCR came from an adult with an advanced solid tumor such as melanoma, head and neck, liver or kidney cancer. The V gene is TRBV7-9, the J gene TRBJ1-4; 7 nucleotides line up with TRBD1. CDR3 amino acids: CASSLSQGGASNEKLFF. CDR3 nucleotide sequence: TGTGCCAGCAGCTTATCTCAGGGGGGAGCGTCTAATGAAAAACTGTTTTTT.